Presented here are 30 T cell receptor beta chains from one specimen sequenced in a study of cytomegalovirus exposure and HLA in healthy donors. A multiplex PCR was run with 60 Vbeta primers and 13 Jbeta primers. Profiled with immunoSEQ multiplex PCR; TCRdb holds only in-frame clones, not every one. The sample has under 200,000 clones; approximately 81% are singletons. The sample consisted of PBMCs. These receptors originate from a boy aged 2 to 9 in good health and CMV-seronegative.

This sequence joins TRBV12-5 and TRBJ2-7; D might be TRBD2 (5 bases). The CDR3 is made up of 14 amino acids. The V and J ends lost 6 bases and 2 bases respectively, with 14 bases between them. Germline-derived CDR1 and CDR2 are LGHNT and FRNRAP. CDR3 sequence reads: CASGPRAGAYEQYF. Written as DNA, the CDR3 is TGTGCTAGTGGCCCCCGGGCGGGCGCCTACGAGCAGTACTTC.

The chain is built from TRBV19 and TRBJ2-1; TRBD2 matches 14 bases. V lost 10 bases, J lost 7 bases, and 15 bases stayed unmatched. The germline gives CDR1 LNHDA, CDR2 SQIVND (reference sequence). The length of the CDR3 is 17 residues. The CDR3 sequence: CATTTTSGTSGRNEQFF. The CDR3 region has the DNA TGTGCCACTACGACGACCTCCGGGACTAGCGGGAGAAATGAGCAGTTCTTC.

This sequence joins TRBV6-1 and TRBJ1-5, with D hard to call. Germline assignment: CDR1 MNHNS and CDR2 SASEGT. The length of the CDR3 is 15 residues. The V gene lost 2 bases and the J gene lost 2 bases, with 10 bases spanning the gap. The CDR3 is CASSEPGIGNQPQHF. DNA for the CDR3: TGTGCCAGCAGTGAACCCGGTATTGGCAATCAGCCCCAGCATTTT.

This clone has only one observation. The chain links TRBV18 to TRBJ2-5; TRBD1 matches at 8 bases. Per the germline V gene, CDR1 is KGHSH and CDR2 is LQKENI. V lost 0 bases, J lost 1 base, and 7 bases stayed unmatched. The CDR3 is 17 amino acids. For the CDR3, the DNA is TGTGCCAGCTCACCACCTACCTGGGACAGGAGCCAAGAGACCCAGTACTTC. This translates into CASSPPTWDRSQETQYF.

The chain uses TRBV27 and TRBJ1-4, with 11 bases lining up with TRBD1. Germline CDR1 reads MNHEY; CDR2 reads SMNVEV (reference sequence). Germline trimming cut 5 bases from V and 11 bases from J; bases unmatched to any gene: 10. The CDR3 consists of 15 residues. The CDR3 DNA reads TGTGCCAGCAGTCGCGGAGCCCGGGACAGGGGGAAACTGTTTTTT. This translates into CASSRGARDRGKLFF.

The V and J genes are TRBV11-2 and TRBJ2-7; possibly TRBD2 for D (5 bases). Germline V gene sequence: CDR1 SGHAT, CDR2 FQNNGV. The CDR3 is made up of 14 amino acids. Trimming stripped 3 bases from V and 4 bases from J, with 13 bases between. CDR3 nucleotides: TGTGCCAGCAGCTTTTCCGGGGTAAAGTACGAGCAGTACTTC. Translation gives CASSFSGVKYEQYF.

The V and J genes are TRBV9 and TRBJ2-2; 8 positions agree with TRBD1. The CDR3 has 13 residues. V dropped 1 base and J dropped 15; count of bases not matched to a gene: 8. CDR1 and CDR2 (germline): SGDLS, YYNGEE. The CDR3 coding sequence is TGTGCCAGCAGCGTATTGACAGGGGAGAAGGTGTTTTTT. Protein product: CASSVLTGEKVFF.

The CDR3 protein is CASSLYPTQQGLAGETDTQYF. The CDR3 region has the DNA TGTGCCAGCAGTTTATATCCGACCCAGCAGGGACTAGCGGGAGAGACAGATACGCAGTATTTT. The chain recombines TRBV28 with TRBJ2-3; 14 bases are shared with TRBD2. In germline, CDR1 is MDHEN, CDR2 SYDVKM. With V trimmed by 1 base and J by 3 bases, 15 bases remained unmatched. The CDR3 runs to 21 residues.

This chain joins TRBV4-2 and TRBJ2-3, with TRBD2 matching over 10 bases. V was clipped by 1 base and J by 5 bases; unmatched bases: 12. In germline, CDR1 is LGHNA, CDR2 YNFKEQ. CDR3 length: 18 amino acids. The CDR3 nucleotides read TGTGCCAGCAGCCAAGCTATCAGCGGGAGGGTGGCTGTAGATACGCAGTATTTT. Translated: CASSQAISGRVAVDTQYF.

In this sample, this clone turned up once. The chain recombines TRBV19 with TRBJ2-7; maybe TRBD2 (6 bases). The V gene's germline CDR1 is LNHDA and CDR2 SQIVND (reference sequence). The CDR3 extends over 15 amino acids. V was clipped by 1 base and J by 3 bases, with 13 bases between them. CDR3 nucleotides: TGTGCCAGTAGTATAGGAGGGAGGCCAGGCTACGAGCAGTACTTC. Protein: CASSIGGRPGYEQYF.

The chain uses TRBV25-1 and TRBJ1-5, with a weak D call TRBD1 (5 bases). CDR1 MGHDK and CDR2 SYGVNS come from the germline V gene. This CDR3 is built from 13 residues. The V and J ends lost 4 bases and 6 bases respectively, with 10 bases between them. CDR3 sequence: CASSGGGSQPQHF. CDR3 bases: TGTGCCAGCAGTGGGGGGGGGTCTCAGCCCCAGCATTTT.

In nucleotides, the CDR3 is TGTGCCAGCACCCCCGACAGGGGGCGCAATGAGCAGTTCTTC. Protein sequence: CASTPDRGRNEQFF. This rearrangement joins TRBV6-1 to TRBJ2-1, with TRBD1 matching 10 bases. This CDR3 has 14 amino acids. Germline V lookup: CDR1 MNHNS, CDR2 SASEGT. V was clipped by 7 bases and J by 6 bases; unmatched bases: 6.

The CDR3 DNA sequence: TGTGCCGTAAGGAAACAGGGGGGGTTCTATGGCTACACCTTC. As protein: CAVRKQGGFYGYTF. This chain connects TRBV6-1 to TRBJ1-2; 8 bases map to TRBD1. The germline gives CDR1 MNHNS, CDR2 SASEGT. Trimming at V came to 11 bases and at J to 4 bases, leaving 12 bases not matched to a gene. CDR3 size: 14 residues.

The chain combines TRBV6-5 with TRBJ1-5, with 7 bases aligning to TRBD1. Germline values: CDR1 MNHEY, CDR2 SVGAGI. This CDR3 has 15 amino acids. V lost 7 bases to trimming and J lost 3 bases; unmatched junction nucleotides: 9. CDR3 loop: CASKLRGRSNQPQHF. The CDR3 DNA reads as TGTGCCAGCAAATTAAGGGGGCGGTCCAATCAGCCCCAGCATTTT.

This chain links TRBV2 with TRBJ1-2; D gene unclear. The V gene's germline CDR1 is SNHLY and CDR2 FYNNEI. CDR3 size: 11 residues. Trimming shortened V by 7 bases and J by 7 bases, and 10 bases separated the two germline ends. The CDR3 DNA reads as TGTGCCAGCACGATTCGGGGTGGCTACACCTTC. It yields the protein CASTIRGGYTF. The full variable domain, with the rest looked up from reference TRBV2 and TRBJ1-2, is EPEVTQTPSHQVTQMGQEVILRCVPISNHLYFYWYRQILGQKVEFLVSFYNNEISEKSEIFDDQFSVERPDGSNFTLKIRSTKLEDSAMYFCASTIRGGYTFGSGTRLTVV.

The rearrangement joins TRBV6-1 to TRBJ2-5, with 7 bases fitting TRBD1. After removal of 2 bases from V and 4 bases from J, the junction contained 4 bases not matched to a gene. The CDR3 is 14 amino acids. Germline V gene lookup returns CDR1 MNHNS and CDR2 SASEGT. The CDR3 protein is CASSELGGRETQYF. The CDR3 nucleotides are TGTGCCAGCAGTGAATTAGGGGGCCGAGAGACCCAGTACTTC.

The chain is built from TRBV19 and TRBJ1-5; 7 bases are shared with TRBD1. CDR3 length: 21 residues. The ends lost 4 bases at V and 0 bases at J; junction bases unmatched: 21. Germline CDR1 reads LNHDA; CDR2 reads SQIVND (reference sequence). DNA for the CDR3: TGTGCCAGTAGTACAACCCCCCTACAGGGGATAGGCGCTTATAGCAATCAGCCCCAGCATTTT. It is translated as CASSTTPLQGIGAYSNQPQHF.

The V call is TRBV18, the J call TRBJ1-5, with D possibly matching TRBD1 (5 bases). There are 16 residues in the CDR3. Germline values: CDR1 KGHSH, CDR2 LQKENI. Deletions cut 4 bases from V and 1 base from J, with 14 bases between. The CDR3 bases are TGTGCCAGCTCACAAAACACGGCAGGGAGCAATCAGCCCCAGCATTTT. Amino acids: CASSQNTAGSNQPQHF.

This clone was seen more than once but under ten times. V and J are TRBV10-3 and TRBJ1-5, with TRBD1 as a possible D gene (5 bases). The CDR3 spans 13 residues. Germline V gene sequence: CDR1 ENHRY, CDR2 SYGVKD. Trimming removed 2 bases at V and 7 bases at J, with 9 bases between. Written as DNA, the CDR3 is TGTGCCATCAGTGAGACGACAGAACAGCCCCAGCATTTT. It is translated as CAISETTEQPQHF.

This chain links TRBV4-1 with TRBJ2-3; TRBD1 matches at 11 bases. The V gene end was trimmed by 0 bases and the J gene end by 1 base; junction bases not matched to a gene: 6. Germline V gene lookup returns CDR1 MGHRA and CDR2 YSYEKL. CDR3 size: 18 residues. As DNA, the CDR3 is TGCGCCAGCAGCCAAGATACAGGGACAGGGGGTCGCACAGATACGCAGTATTTT. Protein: CASSQDTGTGGRTDTQYF.

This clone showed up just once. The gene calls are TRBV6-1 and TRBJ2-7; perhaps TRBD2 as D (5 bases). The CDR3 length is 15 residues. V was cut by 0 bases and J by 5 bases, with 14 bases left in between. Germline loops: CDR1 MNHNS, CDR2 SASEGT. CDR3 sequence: CASSEALGGWDEQYF. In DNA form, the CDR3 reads TGTGCCAGCAGTGAAGCGCTAGGAGGTTGGGACGAGCAGTACTTC.

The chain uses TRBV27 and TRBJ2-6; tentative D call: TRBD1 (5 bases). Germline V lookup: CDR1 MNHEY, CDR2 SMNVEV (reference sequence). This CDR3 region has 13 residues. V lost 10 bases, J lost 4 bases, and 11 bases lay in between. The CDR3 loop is CATQGSGANVLTF. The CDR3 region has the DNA TGTGCCACCCAGGGTTCGGGGGCCAACGTCCTGACTTTC. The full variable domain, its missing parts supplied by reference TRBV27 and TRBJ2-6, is EAQVTQNPRYLITVTGKKLTVTCSQNMNHEYMSWYRQDPGLGLRQIYYSMNVEVTDKGDVPEGYKVSRKEKRNFPLILESPSPNQTSLYFCATQGSGANVLTFGAGSRLTVL.

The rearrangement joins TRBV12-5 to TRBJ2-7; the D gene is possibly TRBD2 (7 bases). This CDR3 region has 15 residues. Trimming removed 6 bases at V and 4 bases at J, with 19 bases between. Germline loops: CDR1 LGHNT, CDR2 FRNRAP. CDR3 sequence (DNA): TGTGCTAGTGGCCAGGGAGGGGACATTTTTTACGAGCAGTACTTC. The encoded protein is CASGQGGDIFYEQYF.

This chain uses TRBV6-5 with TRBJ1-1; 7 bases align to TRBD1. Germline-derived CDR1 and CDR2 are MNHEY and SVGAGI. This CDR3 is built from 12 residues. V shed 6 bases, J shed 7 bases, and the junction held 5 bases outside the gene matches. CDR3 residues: CASRTGFDEAFF. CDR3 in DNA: TGTGCCAGCAGGACAGGGTTCGATGAAGCTTTCTTT.

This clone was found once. The chain's CDR3 is CASSKVPYLGGQDEQYF. CDR3 nucleotides: TGTGCCAGCAGCAAGGTCCCTTACCTCGGGGGGCAGGACGAGCAGTACTTC. This chain connects TRBV21-1 to TRBJ2-7; the table's TRBD2 call for D was not verified on the DNA. TRBV21-1 is a pseudogene locus. There are 17 residues in the CDR3.

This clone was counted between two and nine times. CDR3 sequence (DNA): TGCGCCAGCAGCCCTTTCGGACAGTCCTACGAGCAGTACTTC. As protein: CASSPFGQSYEQYF. The J gene is TRBJ2-7, the V gene TRBV4-1; tentatively, D is TRBD1 (6 bases). Germline lookup yields CDR1 MGHRA and CDR2 YSYEKL. The CDR3 loop spans 14 amino acids. V lost 4 bases, J lost 1 base, and 11 bases lay in between.

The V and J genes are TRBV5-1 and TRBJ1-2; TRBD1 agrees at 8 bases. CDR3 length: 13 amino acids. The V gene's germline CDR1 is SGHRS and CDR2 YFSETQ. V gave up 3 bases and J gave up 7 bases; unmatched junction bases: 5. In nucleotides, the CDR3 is TGCGCCAGCAGCTCAGGGGGCGAGACTGGCTACACCTTC. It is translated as CASSSGGETGYTF. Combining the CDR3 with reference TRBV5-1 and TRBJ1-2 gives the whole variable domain KAGVTQTPRYLIKTRGQQVTLSCSPISGHRSVSWYQQTPGQGLQFLFEYFSETQRNKGNFPGRFSGRQFSNSRSEMNVSTLELGDSALYLCASSSGGETGYTFGSGTRLTVV.

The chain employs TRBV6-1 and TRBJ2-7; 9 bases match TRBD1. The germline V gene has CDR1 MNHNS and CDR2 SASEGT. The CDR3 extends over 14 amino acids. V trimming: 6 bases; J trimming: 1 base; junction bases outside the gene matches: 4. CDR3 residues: CASRPGQGSYEQYF. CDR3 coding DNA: TGTGCCAGCAGGCCGGGACAGGGATCCTACGAGCAGTACTTC.

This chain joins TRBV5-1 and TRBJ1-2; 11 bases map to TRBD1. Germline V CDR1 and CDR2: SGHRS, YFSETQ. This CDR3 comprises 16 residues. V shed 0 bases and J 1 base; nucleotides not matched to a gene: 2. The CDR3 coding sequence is TGCGCCAGCAGCTTGGGGGACAGGGGGGGTAACTATGGCTACACCTTC. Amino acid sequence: CASSLGDRGGNYGYTF.

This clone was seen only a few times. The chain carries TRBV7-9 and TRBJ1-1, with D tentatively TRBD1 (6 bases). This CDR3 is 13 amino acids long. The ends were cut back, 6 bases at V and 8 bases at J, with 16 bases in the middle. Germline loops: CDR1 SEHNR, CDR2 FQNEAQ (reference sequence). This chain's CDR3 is CASRVQTGQEAFF. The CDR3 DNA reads TGTGCCAGCAGGGTCCAGACAGGTCAAGAAGCTTTCTTT. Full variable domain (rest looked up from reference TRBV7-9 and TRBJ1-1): DTGVSQNPRHKITKRGQNVTFRCDPISEHNRLYWYRQTLGQGPEFLTYFQNEAQLEKSRLLSDRFSAERPKGSFSTLEIQRTEQGDSAMYLCASRVQTGQEAFFGQGTRLTVV.